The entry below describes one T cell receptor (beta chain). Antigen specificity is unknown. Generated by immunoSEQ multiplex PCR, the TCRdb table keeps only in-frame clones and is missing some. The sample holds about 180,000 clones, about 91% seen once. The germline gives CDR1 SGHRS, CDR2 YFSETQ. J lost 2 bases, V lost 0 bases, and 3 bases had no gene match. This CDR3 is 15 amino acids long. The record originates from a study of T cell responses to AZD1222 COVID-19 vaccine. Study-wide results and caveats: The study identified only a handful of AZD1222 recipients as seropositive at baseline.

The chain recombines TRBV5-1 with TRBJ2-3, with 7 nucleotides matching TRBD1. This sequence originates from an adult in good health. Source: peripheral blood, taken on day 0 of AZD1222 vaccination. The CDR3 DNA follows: TGCGCCAGCAGCTTGGAACAGGGGTCCACAGATACGCAGTATTTT. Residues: CASSLEQGSTDTQYF.